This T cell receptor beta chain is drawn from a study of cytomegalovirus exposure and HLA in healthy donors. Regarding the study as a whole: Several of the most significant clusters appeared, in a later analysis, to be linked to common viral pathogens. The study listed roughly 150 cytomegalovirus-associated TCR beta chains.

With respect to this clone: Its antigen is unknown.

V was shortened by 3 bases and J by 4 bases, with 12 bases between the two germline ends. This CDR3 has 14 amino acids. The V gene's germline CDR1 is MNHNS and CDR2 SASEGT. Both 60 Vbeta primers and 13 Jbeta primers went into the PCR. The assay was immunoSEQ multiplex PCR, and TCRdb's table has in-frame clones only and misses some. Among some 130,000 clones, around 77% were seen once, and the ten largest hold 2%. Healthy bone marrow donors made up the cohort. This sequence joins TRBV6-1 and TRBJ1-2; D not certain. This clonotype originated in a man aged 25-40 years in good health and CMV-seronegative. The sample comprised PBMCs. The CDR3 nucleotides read TGTGCCAGCAGTGAGAGCAGGAGGACCTATGGCTACACCTTC. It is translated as CASSESRRTYGYTF.